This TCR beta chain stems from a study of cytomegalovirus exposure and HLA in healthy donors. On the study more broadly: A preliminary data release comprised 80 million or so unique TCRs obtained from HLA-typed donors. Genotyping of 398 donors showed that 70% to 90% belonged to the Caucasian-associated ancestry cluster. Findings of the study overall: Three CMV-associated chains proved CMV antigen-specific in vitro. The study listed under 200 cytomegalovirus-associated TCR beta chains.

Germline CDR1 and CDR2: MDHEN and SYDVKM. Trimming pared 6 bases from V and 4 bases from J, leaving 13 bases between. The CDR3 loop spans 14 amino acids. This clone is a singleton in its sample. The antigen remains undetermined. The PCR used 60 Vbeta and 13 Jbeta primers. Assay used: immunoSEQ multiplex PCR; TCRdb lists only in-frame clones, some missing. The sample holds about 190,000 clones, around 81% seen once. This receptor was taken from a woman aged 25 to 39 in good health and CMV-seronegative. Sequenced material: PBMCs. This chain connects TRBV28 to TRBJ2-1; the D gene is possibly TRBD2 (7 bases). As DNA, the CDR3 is TGTGCCAGCAGCCCGGGGGGCCCTTACAATGAGCAGTTCTTC. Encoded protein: CASSPGGPYNEQFF.